One and the same sample provided the 31 T cell receptor beta chains below, sequenced in a study of shared clonotypes between healthy human individuals. TCRdb keeps only in-frame clones here, not all; method: immunoSEQ multiplex PCR. Of approximately 1,500,000 clones listed, approximately 98% are singletons. Specimen: naive CD4+ T cells sorted from blood. Sample subset: CD45RA+ positively selected. These receptors were taken from a young man in good health.

The chain is built from TRBV18 and TRBJ2-1, with TRBD1 as a possible D gene (5 bases). The germline V and J ends were trimmed by 2 bases and 8 bases, with 7 bases remaining between them. Looked up from germline, CDR1 is KGHSH and CDR2 is LQKENI. The CDR3 has 12 amino acids. The CDR3 sequence is CASSPVGDEQFF. DNA of the CDR3: TGTGCCAGCTCACCAGTAGGGGATGAGCAGTTCTTC.

The chain has TRBV6-5 and TRBJ1-2, with TRBD1 matching over 8 bases. Germline assignment: CDR1 MNHEY and CDR2 SVGAGI. The CDR3 contains 13 residues. V gave up 5 bases and J gave up 4 bases; unmatched junction bases: 3. CDR3 nucleotides: TGTGCCAGCAGTCGACAGGGGCCCTATGGCTACACCTTC. Translation: CASSRQGPYGYTF.

The chain is built from TRBV7-3 and TRBJ2-7, with 8 bases identical to TRBD2. From germline, CDR1 is SGHTA and CDR2 FQGTGA. Trimming at V came to 1 base and at J to 3 bases, leaving 8 bases not matched to a gene. This CDR3 has 16 residues. The CDR3 loop is CASSLKGSGLGYEQYF. CDR3 nucleotide sequence: TGTGCCAGCAGCTTAAAGGGATCGGGACTAGGCTACGAGCAGTACTTC.

This sequence joins TRBV29-1 and TRBJ1-2; D may be TRBD1 (5 bases). The germline V and J ends were trimmed by 3 bases and 3 bases, with 8 bases remaining between them. Germline-derived CDR1 and CDR2 are SQVTM and ANQGSEA. The length of the CDR3 is 12 residues. CDR3 nucleotide sequence: TGCAGCGTTGAGGAGGGGTACTATGGCTACACCTTC. This gives the protein CSVEEGYYGYTF. Full variable domain (rest looked up from reference TRBV29-1 and TRBJ1-2): SAVISQKPSRDICQRGTSLTIQCQVDSQVTMMFWYRQQPGQSLTLIATANQGSEATYESGFVIDKFPISRPNLTFSTLTVSNMSPEDSSIYLCSVEEGYYGYTFGSGTRLTVV.

This clone was detected only once. The J gene is TRBJ2-1, the V gene TRBV7-9, with a possible D match to TRBD2 (5 bases). From germline, CDR1 is SEHNR and CDR2 FQNEAQ (reference sequence). V was trimmed by 5 bases and J by 8 bases, leaving 19 bases between them. The CDR3 spans 15 residues. CDR3 residues: CASSPRDGGSYEQFF. The CDR3, as DNA: TGTGCCAGCAGCCCCCGTGATGGTGGGAGTTATGAGCAGTTCTTC.

This clone was counted a single time. The chain combines TRBV7-7 with TRBJ2-5, with D maybe TRBD2 (6 bases). Trimming pared 2 bases from V and 1 base from J, leaving 14 bases between. CDR1 and CDR2 (germline): SSHAT, FNYEAQ (reference sequence). The CDR3 consists of 16 residues. CDR3 bases: TGTGCCAGCAGCTTAAGGTTCCGGGAGTTCCAAGAGACCCAGTACTTC. It translates to CASSLRFREFQETQYF.

The rearrangement joins TRBV28 to TRBJ2-1, with D tentatively TRBD2 (5 bases). CDR1 is MDHEN and CDR2 is SYDVKM in the germline V gene. The V gene lost 5 bases and the J gene lost 5 bases, with 13 bases spanning the gap. This CDR3 comprises 14 residues. CDR3 in DNA: TGTGCCAGCAGTCCCCGGGGAGCCCACAATGAGCAGTTCTTC. Translating it yields CASSPRGAHNEQFF. Drawing the rest from reference TRBV28 and TRBJ2-1, the complete variable domain is DVKVTQSSRYLVKRTGEKVFLECVQDMDHENMFWYRQDPGLGLRLIYFSYDVKMKEKGDIPEGYSVSREKKERFSLILESASTNQTSMYLCASSPRGAHNEQFFGPGTRLTVL.

CDR3 coding DNA: TGTGCCAGCAGCCTCCAAGCGGGAGGGGACATTCAGTACTTC. Translation gives CASSLQAGGDIQYF. The V gene is TRBV7-2, the J gene TRBJ2-4, with 10 bases lining up with TRBD2. From germline, CDR1 is SGHTA and CDR2 FQGNSA. V was pared by 5 bases and J by 8 bases, with 6 bases of the junction left unmatched. The CDR3 is made up of 14 amino acids. Complete variable domain (other parts from reference TRBV7-2 and TRBJ2-4): GAGVSQSPSNKVTEKGKDVELRCDPISGHTALYWYRQSLGQGLEFLIYFQGNSAPDKSGLPSDRFSAERTGGSVSTLTIQRTQQEDSAVYLCASSLQAGGDIQYFGAGTRLSVL.

The rearrangement joins TRBV9 to TRBJ2-3; 9 nucleotides agree with TRBD2. The ends lost 2 bases at V and 2 bases at J; junction bases unmatched: 3. Germline CDR1 SGDLS, CDR2 YYNGEE. The CDR3 sequence is 15 residues long. Here the CDR3 reads CASSVLAGPTDTQYF. The CDR3 DNA follows: TGTGCCAGCAGCGTCCTAGCGGGGCCCACAGATACGCAGTATTTT.

The rearrangement uses TRBV9 and TRBJ2-5; 12 nucleotides agree with TRBD1. This CDR3 region has 16 residues. Germline V gene data show CDR1 as SGDLS and CDR2 as YYNGEE. Trimming at V came to 0 bases and at J to 5 bases, leaving 5 bases not matched to a gene. CDR3 DNA: TGTGCCAGCAGCGTAGGGGACAGGGGGCGCGTCGAGACCCAGTACTTC. Residues: CASSVGDRGRVETQYF.

The chain joins TRBV5-6 to TRBJ2-3; D might be TRBD1 (7 bases). The germline V gene encodes CDR1 SGHDT and CDR2 YYEEEE. The CDR3 is 16 residues long. Trimming shortened V by 0 bases and J by 2 bases, and 13 bases separated the two germline ends. Here the CDR3 reads CASSLARGRFTDTQYF. The CDR3 DNA follows: TGTGCCAGCAGCTTGGCCAGGGGGAGGTTCACAGATACGCAGTATTTT.

A note on this clone: At the DNA level, this CDR3 is encoded by other sequences in the same sample as well. The gene calls are TRBV7-9 and TRBJ1-4, with D perhaps TRBD1 (5 bases). In germline, CDR1 is SEHNR, CDR2 FQNEAQ (reference sequence). This CDR3 spans 14 amino acids. Between the trimmed V and J ends, which lost 3 bases and 0 bases, there was a span of 5 bases. CDR3 region: CASSLGATNEKLFF. CDR3 DNA: TGTGCCAGCAGCTTGGGGGCAACTAATGAAAAACTGTTTTTT.

The rearrangement uses TRBV7-6 and TRBJ2-1, with 14 bases that match TRBD2. The CDR3 runs 20 residues. The germline gives CDR1 SGHVS, CDR2 FNYEAQ. After removal of 0 bases from V and 0 bases from J, the junction contained 7 bases not matched to a gene. CDR3 in amino acids: CASSLARLAGGSSSYNEQFF. CDR3 bases: TGTGCCAGCAGCTTAGCTCGACTAGCGGGAGGGTCCAGCTCCTACAATGAGCAGTTCTTC.

The chain couples TRBV15 to TRBJ2-4; weak D call: TRBD2 (6 bases). CDR3 length: 13 amino acids. The V end lost 7 bases, the J end lost 6 bases, and 13 bases lay between the germline ends. Per the germline V gene, CDR1 is LNHNV and CDR2 is YYDKDF (reference sequence). CDR3 protein: CATNSGAGNIQYF. CDR3 bases: TGTGCCACCAATTCGGGAGCTGGAAACATTCAGTACTTC. Full variable domain (rest looked up from reference TRBV15 and TRBJ2-4): DAMVIQNPRYQVTQFGKPVTLSCSQTLNHNVMYWYQQKSSQAPKLLFHYYDKDFNNEADTPDNFQSRRPNTSFCFLDIRSPGLGDTAMYLCATNSGAGNIQYFGAGTRLSVL.

This chain joins TRBV25-1 and TRBJ2-3; 9 bases line up with TRBD2. J was trimmed by 0 bases and V by 8 bases; bases with no gene match: 15. Germline CDR1 is MGHDK and CDR2 is SYGVNS. This CDR3 is built from 18 residues. DNA of the CDR3: TGTGCCAGCGGGGGGTTTAGCGGGAGCGCATCTAGCACAGATACGCAGTATTTT. It codes for CASGGFSGSASSTDTQYF.

The chain recombines TRBV10-1 with TRBJ2-1; D is possibly TRBD2 (6 bases). The V end was cut by 2 bases, the J end by 0 bases, with 8 bases between. The CDR3 extends over 15 amino acids. Germline CDR1 and CDR2: WNHNN and SYGVQD (reference sequence). CDR3 DNA sequence: TGCGCCAGCAGTGAGACGGGAGTCTCCTACAATGAGCAGTTCTTC. It encodes CASSETGVSYNEQFF.

The chain joins TRBV6-1 to TRBJ1-1; no firm D call. This CDR3 spans 14 amino acids. Trimming removed 4 bases from V and 4 bases from J, with 13 bases in between. CDR1 and CDR2 from the germline V gene are MNHNS and SASEGT. The DNA for the CDR3 is TGTGCCAGCAGTGCAACAGTGGGTGGCACTGAAGCTTTCTTT. It yields the protein CASSATVGGTEAFF.

V and J are TRBV11-2 and TRBJ1-2; 8 bases agree with TRBD1. Trimming removed 0 bases from V and 7 bases from J; junction bases left unmatched: 4. From germline, CDR1 is SGHAT and CDR2 FQNNGV. This CDR3 region has 14 residues. This CDR3 is CASSLEDRVPGYTF. CDR3 DNA: TGTGCCAGCAGCTTAGAGGACAGGGTTCCTGGCTACACCTTC.

The V gene is TRBV5-1, the J gene TRBJ1-1; 7 bases are shared with TRBD1. CDR1 SGHRS and CDR2 YFSETQ come from the germline V gene. The CDR3 loop spans 14 amino acids. Trimming at V came to 4 bases and at J to 10 bases, leaving 13 bases not matched to a gene. CDR3 bases: TGCGCCAGCAGCCTGACACAGGGGCCGGGAGGAGCTTTCTTT. Translated, it gives CASSLTQGPGGAFF.

The J gene is TRBJ2-5, the V gene TRBV29-1; D not resolved. V lost 4 bases, J lost 0 bases, and 9 bases lay in between. Germline-derived CDR1 and CDR2 are SQVTM and ANQGSEA. CDR3 length equals 13 residues. The CDR3 reads CSVGPLYQETQYF. The CDR3 DNA is TGCAGCGTTGGACCTTTGTACCAAGAGACCCAGTACTTC.

The chain joins TRBV7-2 to TRBJ2-3; 14 bases align to TRBD2. The germline gives CDR1 SGHTA, CDR2 FQGNSA. The CDR3 consists of 18 residues. V was clipped by 5 bases and J by 3 bases; unmatched bases: 10. The CDR3 DNA reads TGTGCCAGCAGCCGACCCCCCGGGACTAGCGGGAGTACAGATACGCAGTATTTT. It translates to CASSRPPGTSGSTDTQYF.

This clone appeared once. The chain combines TRBV18 with TRBJ1-2; 9 positions agree with TRBD1. The CDR3 totals 17 residues. The trim removed 3 bases at V and 2 bases at J, leaving 10 bases unmatched. Germline V lookup: CDR1 KGHSH, CDR2 LQKENI. CDR3 DNA: TGTGCCAGCTCACCCCGGGACAGGGTAATAAGGAACTATGGCTACACCTTC. This encodes CASSPRDRVIRNYGYTF.

The chain has TRBV5-4 and TRBJ2-7; D unresolved. Trimming left V 4 bases short and J 0 bases short, with 17 bases between. The V gene's germline CDR1 is SGHNT and CDR2 YYREEE (reference sequence). This CDR3 region has 16 residues. The CDR3 region is CASSGPHDPNSYEQYF. CDR3 coding DNA: TGTGCCAGCAGCGGCCCGCACGATCCCAACTCCTACGAGCAGTACTTC.

V usage is TRBV11-2 and J usage is TRBJ2-1; TRBD2 aligns across 7 bases. CDR1 and CDR2 (germline): SGHAT, FQNNGV. Trimming cost V 5 bases and J 5 bases; bases outside gene matches: 12. The length of the CDR3 is 16 residues. CDR3 protein: CASSREGTKFNNEQFF. CDR3 in DNA: TGTGCCAGCAGCCGAGAGGGGACTAAATTTAACAATGAGCAGTTCTTC. The whole variable domain, filled in from reference TRBV11-2 and TRBJ2-1, reads EAGVAQSPRYKIIEKRQSVAFWCNPISGHATLYWYQQILGQGPKLLIQFQNNGVVDDSQLPKDRFSAERLKGVDSTLKIQPAKLEDSAVYLCASSREGTKFNNEQFFGPGTRLTVL.

The chain links TRBV9 to TRBJ2-3; 12 nucleotides align to TRBD2. With 2 bases clipped from V and 5 bases from J, the junction kept 3 bases outside the gene matches. CDR3 length: 15 amino acids. Germline CDR1 and CDR2: SGDLS and YYNGEE. CDR3 bases: TGTGCCAGCAGCGTGCTAGCGGGAGGGCAAGATACGCAGTATTTT. It codes for CASSVLAGGQDTQYF.

The chain combines TRBV5-6 with TRBJ2-5, with no clear D. Trimming pared 0 bases from V and 5 bases from J, leaving 5 bases between. The CDR3 has 12 amino acids. Germline V gene lookup returns CDR1 SGHDT and CDR2 YYEEEE. The CDR3 sequence is CASSLDGETQYF. The CDR3 nucleotides read TGTGCCAGCAGCTTGGACGGTGAGACCCAGTACTTC.

As concerns this clone: One end of the junction is discordant with germline, which a read error may explain. This chain uses TRBV9 with TRBJ1-1; 9 bases agree with TRBD1. This CDR3 spans 17 amino acids. The germline V gene encodes CDR1 SGDLS and CDR2 YYNGEE. The CDR3 is CASSASSVGQGRTEAFF. The CDR3 coding sequence is TGTGCCAGTAGCGCAAGTTCGGTGGGACAGGGTCGAACTGAAGCTTTCTTT.

CDR3 loop: CASSLSEVGLFSYNEQFF. The DNA of the CDR3 is TGTGCCAGCAGCTTAAGTGAGGTTGGTCTTTTCTCCTACAATGAGCAGTTCTTC. V and J are TRBV7-9 and TRBJ2-1; D gene ambiguous. Trimming left V 2 bases short and J 0 bases short, with 17 bases between. This CDR3 is built from 18 residues. Per the germline V gene, CDR1 is SEHNR and CDR2 is FQNEAQ (reference sequence).

The chain joins TRBV5-3 to TRBJ1-4; 7 bases align to TRBD1. TRBV5-3 is an ORF, and what it does is uncertain. Trimming cost V 0 bases and J 11 bases; bases outside gene matches: 10. This CDR3 is built from 15 residues. CDR3 sequence (DNA): TGTGCCAGAAGCTTGGCCATAACAGGGGTCGGGAAACTGTTTTTT. The encoded protein is CARSLAITGVGKLFF.

The DNA for the CDR3 is TGTGCCAGCAGTGACACGACAAAAAACACTGAAGCTTTCTTT. This sequence encodes CASSDTTKNTEAFF. The chain employs TRBV2 and TRBJ1-1; the D is unclear. Germline CDR1 and CDR2: SNHLY and FYNNEI. The V and J ends lost 3 bases and 2 bases respectively, with 10 bases between them. CDR3 length equals 14 residues.

The chain recombines TRBV28 with TRBJ2-3; D remains ambiguous. CDR3 length: 14 residues. CDR1 and CDR2 (germline): MDHEN, SYDVKM. Trimming cost V 3 bases and J 1 base, with 8 bases left between them. CDR3 region: CASSFSPGTDTQYF. In DNA, the CDR3 is TGTGCCAGCAGTTTCTCCCCTGGCACAGATACGCAGTATTTT.